Following are 25 T cell receptor beta chains from one sample sequenced in a study of PD-1 blockade in classical Hodgkin lymphoma. Sequencing used immunoSEQ multiplex PCR; TCRdb keeps in-frame clones, though not all of them. The table shows 18,000 or so clones, with around 83% occurring only once. Time point denoted: newly diagnosed, previously untreated cHL patient sample. Magnetic negative selection of thawed PBMCs was the method by which CD4+ T cells were purified. The sequenced sample consisted of CD4+ T cells from blood. These receptors were taken from a human donor with classical Hodgkin lymphoma.

The chain recombines TRBV7-9 with TRBJ2-3; 14 nucleotides line up with TRBD2. The CDR3 has 16 residues. Germline V gene sequence: CDR1 SEHNR, CDR2 FQNEAQ (reference sequence). The V and J ends lost 4 bases and 6 bases, in that order; junction bases with no gene match: 6. DNA of the CDR3: TGTGCCAGCAGCTCACTGGGACTAGCGGGAGAGGATACGCAGTATTTT. Its protein is CASSSLGLAGEDTQYF.

Of note for this clone: The junction and the germline gene differ at one end; a read error may be behind it. V and J are TRBV7-7 and TRBJ2-5, with 7 bases lining up with TRBD1. The germline gives CDR1 SSHAT, CDR2 FNYEAQ (reference sequence). The CDR3 contains 13 residues. CDR3 bases: TGTGCTAGCAGTCGGGGACAGCATGAGACCCAGTACTTC. This translates into CASSRGQHETQYF.

The count of this clone is one. V is TRBV12-1 and J is TRBJ2-3; no check of the table's D call, TRBD1, against the DNA was made. TRBV12-1 counts as a pseudogene. CDR3 size: 17 residues. The CDR3 nucleotides read TGTGCCAGCAGCACCCCCGCAGGGGCGGGCGCACAAGATACGCAGTATTTT. This codes for CASSTPAGAGAQDTQYF.

The V call is TRBV6-6, the J call TRBJ1-5, with TRBD1 identical over 11 bases. With V trimmed by 4 bases and J by 6 bases, 2 bases remained unmatched. The length of the CDR3 is 14 residues. Germline values: CDR1 MNHNY, CDR2 SVGAGI (reference sequence). The CDR3 here is CASSLDRGRQPQHF. CDR3 DNA: TGTGCCAGCAGTTTGGACAGGGGGCGTCAGCCCCAGCATTTT.

This clone was seen only a few times. The chain combines TRBV7-2 with TRBJ1-5, with 10 bases lining up with TRBD1. The CDR3 is made up of 15 amino acids. Germline V gene sequence: CDR1 SGHTA, CDR2 FQGNSA. V gave up 5 bases and J gave up 7 bases; unmatched junction bases: 8. The CDR3 reads CASSPRQGAGQPQHF. The CDR3, as DNA: TGTGCCAGCAGCCCCCGACAGGGGGCAGGACAGCCCCAGCATTTT.

This chain joins TRBV28 and TRBJ1-4; a weak D match, TRBD1 (5 bases). The CDR3 length is 16 residues. Germline CDR1 is MDHEN and CDR2 is SYDVKM. V lost 6 bases and J 1 base, leaving 15 bases between the germline ends. The CDR3 sequence: CASRGTGLGTNEKLFF. Written as DNA, the CDR3 is TGTGCCAGCAGGGGAACAGGATTAGGAACTAATGAAAAACTGTTTTTT. Looking up the rest from reference TRBV28 and TRBJ1-4 gives the full variable domain: DVKVTQSSRYLVKRTGEKVFLECVQDMDHENMFWYRQDPGLGLRLIYFSYDVKMKEKGDIPEGYSVSREKKERFSLILESASTNQTSMYLCASRGTGLGTNEKLFFGSGTQLSVL.

The gene calls are TRBV7-2 and TRBJ2-2; 7 bases map to TRBD2. Germline lookup yields CDR1 SGHTA and CDR2 FQGNSA. The CDR3 is made up of 13 amino acids. V was pared by 3 bases and J by 7 bases, with 2 bases of the junction left unmatched. The CDR3 is CASSLRENGELFF. CDR3 in DNA: TGTGCCAGCAGCTTGCGGGAGAACGGGGAGCTGTTTTTT. Combining the CDR3 with reference TRBV7-2 and TRBJ2-2 gives the whole variable domain GAGVSQSPSNKVTEKGKDVELRCDPISGHTALYWYRQSLGQGLEFLIYFQGNSAPDKSGLPSDRFSAERTGGSVSTLTIQRTQQEDSAVYLCASSLRENGELFFGEGSRLTVL.

V gene TRBV6-1 combines with J gene TRBJ2-1; perhaps TRBD2 as D (6 bases). Germline CDR1 is MNHNS and CDR2 is SASEGT. V was pared by 0 bases and J by 14 bases, with 14 bases between. The CDR3 contains 13 residues. Written as DNA, the CDR3 is TGTGCCAGCAGTGAAGCGCTATGGGGGGTCGAGTTCTTC. Its protein product is CASSEALWGVEFF.

The rearrangement links TRBV5-1 to TRBJ2-1; 7 bases agree with TRBD1. The CDR3 contains 15 residues. The germline V gene encodes CDR1 SGHRS and CDR2 YFSETQ. The V segment lost 1 base and the J segment 4 bases; nucleotides outside the gene matches: 5. The CDR3 region has the DNA TGCGCCAGCAGCTTGAGCGGACAGGTATACAATGAGCAGTTCTTC. Translation: CASSLSGQVYNEQFF.

V gene TRBV6-5 combines with J gene TRBJ2-7; either TRBD1 or TRBD2 may fit D (5 bases each). CDR3 length: 13 amino acids. V was clipped by 10 bases and J by 0 bases, with 13 bases between them. Germline-derived CDR1 and CDR2 are MNHEY and SVGAGI. The chain's CDR3 is CATGTGYSYEQYF. The CDR3 coding sequence is TGTGCCACGGGGACCGGGTACTCCTACGAGCAGTACTTC.

This clone appeared a few times. The CDR3 coding sequence is TGCGCCAGCAGATCCGGGGCCGATCAGCCCCAGCATTTT. It yields the protein CASRSGADQPQHF. The rearrangement joins TRBV5-1 to TRBJ1-5; D may be TRBD1 (5 bases). The CDR3 covers 13 residues. Germline V gene data show CDR1 as SGHRS and CDR2 as YFSETQ. With 5 bases removed from V and 5 bases from J, the gap between germline ends came to 11 bases.

This chain joins TRBV28 and TRBJ2-7; 7 nucleotides align to TRBD1. CDR3 size: 15 residues. Germline lookup yields CDR1 MDHEN and CDR2 SYDVKM. V was clipped by 6 bases and J by 7 bases; unmatched bases: 15. The CDR3 sequence is CASSPRRTGSREQYF. The CDR3 DNA sequence: TGTGCCAGCAGCCCAAGAAGGACAGGCTCTCGGGAGCAGTACTTC.

The gene calls are TRBV7-8 and TRBJ2-7; possibly TRBD1 for D (5 bases). Germline CDR1 SGHVS, CDR2 FQNEAQ. V was trimmed by 0 bases and J by 3 bases, leaving 6 bases between them. This CDR3 comprises 13 residues. DNA for the CDR3: TGTGCCAGCAGCTTAGCCCAGGGCTACGAGCAGTACTTC. This gives the protein CASSLAQGYEQYF.

This rearrangement joins TRBV6-6 to TRBJ1-1; weak D call: TRBD1 (6 bases). Germline V CDR1 and CDR2: MNHNY, SVGAGI (reference sequence). Trimming took 8 bases from V and 4 from J, leaving 11 bases between them. CDR3 length: 12 amino acids. DNA of the CDR3: TGTGCCAGCCAGACAGGCGGCACTGAAGCTTTCTTT. Translating gives CASQTGGTEAFF.

The V gene is TRBV5-1, the J gene TRBJ1-4; D call uncertain. The CDR3 is made up of 17 amino acids. Trimming shortened V by 4 bases and J by 0 bases, and 16 bases separated the two germline ends. Germline-derived CDR1 and CDR2 are SGHRS and YFSETQ. The CDR3, as DNA: TGCGCCAGCAGCCCCGTCTTAGATCTTGCAACTAATGAAAAACTGTTTTTT. This gives the protein CASSPVLDLATNEKLFF.

The rearrangement links TRBV5-4 to TRBJ2-5, with 9 bases that match TRBD1. This CDR3 contains 17 residues. Germline V CDR1 and CDR2: SGHNT, YYREEE (reference sequence). V gave up 2 bases and J gave up 0 bases; unmatched junction bases: 8. The CDR3 DNA sequence: TGTGCCAGCAGCTTTCTTAACGGGACAGGGAACCAAGAGACCCAGTACTTC. It is translated as CASSFLNGTGNQETQYF.

V and J are TRBV7-9 and TRBJ1-4, with 8 bases lining up with TRBD1. With V trimmed by 4 bases and J by 8 bases, 6 bases remained unmatched. Germline CDR1 and CDR2: SEHNR and FQNEAQ (reference sequence). This CDR3 has 14 residues. CDR3 sequence (DNA): TGTGCCAGCAGCTCAACAGGGGGAGACGAAAAACTGTTTTTT. It codes for CASSSTGGDEKLFF.

This clone was seen more than once but under ten times. V usage is TRBV14 and J usage is TRBJ1-1, with TRBD1 matching 8 bases. This CDR3 contains 16 residues. CDR1 SGHDN and CDR2 FVKESK come from the germline V gene. V trimming: 1 base; J trimming: 5 bases; junction bases outside the gene matches: 9. CDR3 in amino acids: CASSQGAGGSRTEAFF. In DNA form, the CDR3 reads TGTGCCAGCAGCCAAGGGGCAGGGGGCTCGAGGACTGAAGCTTTCTTT.

The chain employs TRBV2 and TRBJ2-1; no reliable D call. V was cut by 5 bases and J by 6 bases, with 14 bases left in between. Germline V gene data show CDR1 as SNHLY and CDR2 as FYNNEI. This CDR3 has 14 amino acids. The CDR3 spells CASSLTPQVNEQFF. The CDR3 DNA reads as TGTGCCAGCAGTCTGACCCCACAAGTCAATGAGCAGTTCTTC.

The V gene is TRBV19, the J gene TRBJ2-1, with D possibly TRBD2 on 6 matching bases. There are 14 residues in the CDR3. Trimming removed 7 bases from V and 4 bases from J, with 14 bases in between. Germline V gives CDR1 LNHDA, CDR2 SQIVND (reference sequence). CDR3 nucleotides: TGTGCCAGTACCCCGGGAGATCTGTACAATGAGCAGTTCTTC. This encodes CASTPGDLYNEQFF. The entire variable domain, with the rest obtained from reference TRBV19 and TRBJ2-1, is as follows: DGGITQSPKYLFRKEGQNVTLSCEQNLNHDAMYWYRQDPGQGLRLIYYSQIVNDFQKGDIAEGYSVSREKKESFPLTVTSAQKNPTAFYLCASTPGDLYNEQFFGPGTRLTVL.

The chain is built from TRBV23-1 and TRBJ1-4, with D possibly TRBD1 on 6 matching bases. TRBV23-1 is an ORF; its function is uncertain. The CDR3 totals 14 residues. Between the trimmed V and J ends, which lost 5 bases and 7 bases, there was a span of 14 bases. CDR3 region: CASSCGGAGEKLFF. CDR3 coding DNA: TGCGCCAGCAGTTGCGGGGGGGCGGGTGAAAAACTGTTTTTT.

The genes are TRBV15 and TRBJ1-1; D is undetermined. The germline CDR1 and CDR2 sequences are LNHNV and YYDKDF (reference sequence). This CDR3 contains 14 residues. V was trimmed by 1 base and J by 0 bases, leaving 6 bases between them. CDR3 loop: CATSRGVLNTEAFF. CDR3 DNA: TGTGCCACCAGCAGAGGCGTCCTGAACACTGAAGCTTTCTTT.

Sample share makes this clone large. The CDR3 region is CASSFRLRTGSNQPQHF. For the CDR3, the DNA is TGTGCCAGCAGTTTTCGGTTAAGGACAGGCAGCAATCAGCCCCAGCATTTT. J is TRBJ1-5 and V is TRBV28; 7 nucleotides line up with TRBD1. The CDR3 has 17 residues. J gave up 1 base and V 3 bases, and 9 bases lay outside the gene matches. CDR1 is MDHEN, CDR2 SYDVKM, per germline.

This clone was counted a few times. The chain has TRBV7-9 and TRBJ2-3; the D call may be TRBD1 or TRBD2 (5 bases each). Trimming stripped 3 bases from V and 8 bases from J, with 18 bases between. This CDR3 comprises 15 residues. The germline CDR1 and CDR2 sequences are SEHNR and FQNEAQ (reference sequence). The CDR3 loop is CASSLMDGSGGTQYF. The CDR3 DNA sequence: TGTGCCAGCAGCTTGATGGATGGCTCTGGGGGTACGCAGTATTTT.

The V gene is TRBV10-1, the J gene TRBJ2-7; no firm D call. This CDR3 comprises 14 residues. The V and J ends lost 2 bases and 5 bases respectively, with 13 bases between them. Germline CDR1 WNHNN, CDR2 SYGVQD (reference sequence). CDR3: CASSEKDFTNEQYF. For the CDR3, the DNA is TGCGCCAGCAGTGAGAAGGATTTTACTAACGAGCAGTACTTC.